A single sample is the source of the 18 T cell receptor beta chains below, sequenced in a study of control samples from healthy donors and cancer patients. Produced via immunoSEQ multiplex PCR; TCRdb's table is partial and in-frame only. The profile shows under 85,000 clones, 94% of them singletons. The source material was blood. All receptors come from a woman aged 40 to 50 in good health.

The chain recombines TRBV7-9 with TRBJ2-5, with a possible D match to TRBD2 (6 bases). Looked up from germline, CDR1 is SEHNR and CDR2 is FQNEAQ (reference sequence). Trimming left V 7 bases short and J 4 bases short, with 13 bases between. The CDR3 is made up of 13 amino acids. CDR3 in amino acids: CASNSLGGETQYF. CDR3 sequence (DNA): TGTGCCAGCAACTCCCTGGGAGGAGAGACCCAGTACTTC.

The chain is built from TRBV15 and TRBJ2-7; TRBD2 might be the D (5 bases). Trimming removed 4 bases at V and 3 bases at J, with 10 bases between. Germline assignment: CDR1 LNHNV and CDR2 YYDKDF (reference sequence). The CDR3 has 13 amino acids. The CDR3 region has the DNA TGTGCCACCAGCACCTCACGGGGCTACGAGCAGTACTTC. Translation: CATSTSRGYEQYF.

This chain connects TRBV27 to TRBJ2-5; possibly TRBD1 or TRBD2 for D (5 bases each). This CDR3 contains 13 residues. Trimming took 5 bases from V and 4 from J, leaving 11 bases between them. Germline CDR1 and CDR2: MNHEY and SMNVEV (reference sequence). The CDR3 region is CASSGTGLETQYF. The CDR3 bases are TGTGCCAGCAGTGGGACCGGGTTAGAGACCCAGTACTTC.

This clone was detected once. V gene TRBV9 combines with J gene TRBJ2-3, with D uncertain. This CDR3 has 16 residues. Germline CDR1 reads SGDLS; CDR2 reads YYNGEE. V was clipped by 0 bases and J by 5 bases, with 16 bases between them. The CDR3 DNA reads TGTGCCAGCAGCGTAGCGGCTTTACCACCTCTAGATACGCAGTATTTT. Its translation is CASSVAALPPLDTQYF.

With regard to this clone: The germline gene is not matched at one end of the junction; a read error may be the cause. The chain has TRBV28 and TRBJ1-2; D is ambiguous. Germline V gene lookup returns CDR1 MDHEN and CDR2 SYDVKM. The CDR3 runs to 12 residues. The CDR3 DNA reads as TGTGCGAGCAGAAAGGAGGACTATGGCTACACCTTC. It is translated as CASRKEDYGYTF.

This sequence joins TRBV5-8 and TRBJ1-4, with a weak D call TRBD1 (6 bases). In germline, CDR1 is SGHTS, CDR2 YDEGEE. The CDR3 totals 16 residues. Trimming cost V 1 base and J 8 bases, with 18 bases left between them. CDR3 nucleotide sequence: TGTGCCAGCAGCTTGTTACAGGGTCAGGGTGGCGAAAAACTGTTTTTT. As protein: CASSLLQGQGGEKLFF.

This chain links TRBV30 with TRBJ2-6; 8 bases fit TRBD1. The trim removed 5 bases at V and 3 bases at J, leaving 9 bases unmatched. CDR1 is GTSNPN and CDR2 is SVGIG in the germline V gene (reference sequence). This CDR3 region has 16 residues. DNA for the CDR3: TGTGCCTGGGAAGCGGACAGGGAAGATGGGGCCAACGTCCTGACTTTC. Its protein is CAWEADREDGANVLTF.

This clone was found a few times. In DNA, the CDR3 is TGTGCCACCAGCCGGGACAGGGGGAGCGAGCAGTACTTC. Residues: CATSRDRGSEQYF. The chain carries TRBV24-1 and TRBJ2-7, with TRBD1 matching 11 bases. CDR1 and CDR2 from the germline V gene are KGHDR and SFDVKD. Unmatched junction bases numbered 4, after V lost 7 bases and J lost 6 bases. The CDR3 contains 13 residues.

The chain combines TRBV28 with TRBJ2-3; 11 nucleotides match TRBD2. This CDR3 is built from 15 residues. V shed 3 bases and J 6 bases; nucleotides not matched to a gene: 5. CDR1 and CDR2 (germline): MDHEN, SYDVKM. CDR3 DNA sequence: TGTGCCAGCAGTTTTACCCCTAGCGGGGGGGATACGCAGTATTTT. Amino acid sequence: CASSFTPSGGDTQYF.

There are a few counts of this clone. The gene calls are TRBV7-2 and TRBJ2-7; 9 bases are shared with TRBD1. The CDR3 runs to 15 residues. V lost 3 bases and J lost 2; bases outside the gene matches: 5. CDR1 is SGHTA and CDR2 is FQGNSA in the germline V gene. CDR3 DNA: TGTGCCAGCAGCTTCACCGGGACAGGGACCTACGAGCAGTACTTC. This codes for CASSFTGTGTYEQYF.

This chain links TRBV6-5 with TRBJ2-1; no clear D. Germline CDR1 reads MNHEY; CDR2 reads SVGAGI. The CDR3 extends over 12 amino acids. The V and J ends lost 2 bases and 6 bases respectively, with 5 bases between them. CDR3 sequence: CASSYGPNEQFF. In DNA, the CDR3 is TGTGCCAGCAGTTACGGCCCCAATGAGCAGTTCTTC.

The V and J genes are TRBV18 and TRBJ1-2; D ambiguous. Germline CDR1 is KGHSH and CDR2 is LQKENI. This CDR3 comprises 15 residues. The V and J ends lost 3 bases and 5 bases respectively, with 16 bases between them. Written as DNA, the CDR3 is TGTGCCAGCTCACCTTCTTTGGCAGACCTATATGGCTACACCTTC. This encodes CASSPSLADLYGYTF.

CDR3 coding DNA: TGCGCCAGCAGTATAACGGTGAACACTGAAGCTTTCTTT. Translating it yields CASSITVNTEAFF. This chain joins TRBV5-1 and TRBJ1-1; D remains unclear. Per germline, CDR1 SGHRS and CDR2 YFSETQ. The CDR3 extends over 13 amino acids. The V gene lost 5 bases and the J gene lost 0 bases, with 8 bases spanning the gap.

This chain uses TRBV30 with TRBJ1-1; D remains ambiguous. Germline V gene lookup returns CDR1 GTSNPN and CDR2 SVGIG (reference sequence). This CDR3 is 11 amino acids long. Trimming cost V 5 bases and J 5 bases, with 9 bases left between them. For the CDR3, the DNA is TGTGCCTGGGGAAGAGAAACTGAAGCTTTCTTT. This translates into CAWGRETEAFF.

The chain joins TRBV12-3 or TRBV12-4 to TRBJ1-1, with D unclear. This CDR3 comprises 12 residues. With 3 bases removed from V and 5 bases from J, the gap between germline ends came to 7 bases. CDR3: CASSFRGTEAFF. CDR3 bases: TGTGCCAGCAGTTTTCGGGGAACTGAAGCTTTCTTT.

The chain links TRBV3-1 (or the pseudogene TRBV3-2) to TRBJ2-2, with D unclear. Per the germline V gene, CDR1 is LGHDT and CDR2 is YNNKEL (reference sequence). The CDR3 has 11 amino acids. Trimming left V 8 bases short and J 1 base short, with 2 bases between. The CDR3 bases are TGTGCCAGCTGGAACACCGGGGAGCTGTTTTTT. This sequence encodes CASWNTGELFF.

This clone was detected only once. J is TRBJ2-7 and V is TRBV5-1, with 9 nucleotides matching TRBD1. The CDR3 is made up of 14 amino acids. Germline lookup yields CDR1 SGHRS and CDR2 YFSETQ. The junction had 6 bases not matched to a gene; V was cut back by 3 bases and J by 5 bases. The CDR3 protein is CASSSGQGGNEQYF. CDR3 bases: TGCGCCAGCAGCTCGGGACAGGGTGGCAACGAGCAGTACTTC.

The CDR3: CASSLKQGAGETQYF. The CDR3, as DNA: TGCGCCAGCAGCTTAAAACAGGGGGCGGGAGAGACCCAGTACTTC. The chain is built from TRBV5-1 and TRBJ2-5, with TRBD1 identical over 9 bases. The CDR3 consists of 15 residues. Germline assignment: CDR1 SGHRS and CDR2 YFSETQ. With V trimmed by 2 bases and J by 4 bases, 6 bases remained unmatched.